The subject of this entry is one T cell receptor beta chain. There are 16 residues in the CDR3. V lost 6 bases to trimming and J lost 4 bases; unmatched junction nucleotides: 8. Germline CDR1 reads MNHEY; CDR2 reads SMNVEV (reference sequence). The data are from a study of shared clonotypes between healthy human individuals. As handled by the study authors: Junction-only immunoSEQ sequences carried no quality scores, so filtering differed. Profiled with immunoSEQ multiplex PCR; TCRdb holds only in-frame clones, not every one. The DNA gave D and trimming, while V, J and clone size come from that table. The table records 2 million to 2.5 million clones, roughly 93% of them present only once.

This receptor was taken from a man between 18 and 35 years old in good health. Some clones in this sample may be carry-over from other donors' samples. The sample consisted of naive CD4+ T cells from PBMCs. Subset in this sample: CD45RA+ positively selected. The rearrangement uses TRBV27 and TRBJ2-2, with 10 bases matching TRBD1. As DNA, the CDR3 is TGTGCCAGCAGCTTACGGACAGGGGGATTCACCGGGGAGCTGTTTTTT. Its translation: CASSLRTGGFTGELFF.